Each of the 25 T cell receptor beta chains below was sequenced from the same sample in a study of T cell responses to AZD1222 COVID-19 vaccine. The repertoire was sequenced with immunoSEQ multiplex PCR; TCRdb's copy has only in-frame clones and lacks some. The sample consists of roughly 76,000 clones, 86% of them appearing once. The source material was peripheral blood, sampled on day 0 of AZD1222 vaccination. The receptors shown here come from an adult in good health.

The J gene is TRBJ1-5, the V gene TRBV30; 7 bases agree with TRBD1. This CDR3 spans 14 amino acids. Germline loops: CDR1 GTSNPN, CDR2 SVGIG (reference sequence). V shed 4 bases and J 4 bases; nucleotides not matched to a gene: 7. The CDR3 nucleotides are TGTGCCTGGAACCAAGACAGGGCGAATCAGCCCCAGCATTTT. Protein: CAWNQDRANQPQHF.

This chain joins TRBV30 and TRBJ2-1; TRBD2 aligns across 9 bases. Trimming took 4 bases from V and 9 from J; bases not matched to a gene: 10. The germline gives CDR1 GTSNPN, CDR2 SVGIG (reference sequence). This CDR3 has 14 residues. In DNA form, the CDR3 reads TGTGCCTGGAACCCGGGACTAGCCGGGGGTGAGCAGTTCTTC. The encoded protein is CAWNPGLAGGEQFF.

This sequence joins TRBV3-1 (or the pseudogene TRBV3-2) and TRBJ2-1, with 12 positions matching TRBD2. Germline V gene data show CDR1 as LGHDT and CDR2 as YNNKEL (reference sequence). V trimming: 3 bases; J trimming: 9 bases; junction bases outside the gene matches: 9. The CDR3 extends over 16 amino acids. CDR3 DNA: TGTGCCAGCAGCCATGGCACTAGCGGGAGGCTACTTGAGCAGTTCTTC. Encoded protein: CASSHGTSGRLLEQFF.

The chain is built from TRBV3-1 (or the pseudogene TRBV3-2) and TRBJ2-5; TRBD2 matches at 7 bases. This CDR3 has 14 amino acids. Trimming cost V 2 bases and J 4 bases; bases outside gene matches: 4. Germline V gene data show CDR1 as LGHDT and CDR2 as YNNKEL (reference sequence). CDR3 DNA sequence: TGTGCCAGCAGCCAATTCGGCGGGAGAGAGACCCAGTACTTC. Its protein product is CASSQFGGRETQYF.

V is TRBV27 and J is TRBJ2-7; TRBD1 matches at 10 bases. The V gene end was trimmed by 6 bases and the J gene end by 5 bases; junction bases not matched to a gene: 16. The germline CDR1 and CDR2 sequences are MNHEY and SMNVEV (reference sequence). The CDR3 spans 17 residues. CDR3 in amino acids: CASSPWGPGQGFHEQYF. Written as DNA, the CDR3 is TGTGCCAGCAGCCCCTGGGGACCGGGACAGGGGTTCCACGAGCAGTACTTC.

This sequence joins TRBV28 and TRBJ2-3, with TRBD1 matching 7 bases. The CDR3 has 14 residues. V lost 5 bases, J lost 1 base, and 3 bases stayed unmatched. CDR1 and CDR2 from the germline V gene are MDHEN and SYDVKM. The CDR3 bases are TGTGCCAGCAGTCCCACAGGGGGCACAGATACGCAGTATTTT. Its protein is CASSPTGGTDTQYF.

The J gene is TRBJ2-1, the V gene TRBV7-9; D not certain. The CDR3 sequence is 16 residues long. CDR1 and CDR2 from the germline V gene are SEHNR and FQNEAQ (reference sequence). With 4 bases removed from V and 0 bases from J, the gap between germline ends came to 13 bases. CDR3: CASSSDPQSSYNEQFF. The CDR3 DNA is TGTGCCAGCAGCTCAGACCCCCAAAGCTCCTACAATGAGCAGTTCTTC.

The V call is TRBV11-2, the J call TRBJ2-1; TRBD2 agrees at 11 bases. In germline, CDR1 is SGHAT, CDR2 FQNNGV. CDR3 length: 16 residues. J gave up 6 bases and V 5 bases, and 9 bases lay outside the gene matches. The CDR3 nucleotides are TGTGCCAGCAGCCCCTTAGCGGGAGGGGGGGGCAATGAGCAGTTCTTC. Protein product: CASSPLAGGGGNEQFF.

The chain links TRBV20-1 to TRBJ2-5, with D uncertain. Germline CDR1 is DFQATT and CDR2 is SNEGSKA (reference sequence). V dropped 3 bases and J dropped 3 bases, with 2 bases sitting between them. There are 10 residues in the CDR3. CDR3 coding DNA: TGCAGTGCTAGGGAAGAGACCCAGTACTTC. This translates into CSAREETQYF.

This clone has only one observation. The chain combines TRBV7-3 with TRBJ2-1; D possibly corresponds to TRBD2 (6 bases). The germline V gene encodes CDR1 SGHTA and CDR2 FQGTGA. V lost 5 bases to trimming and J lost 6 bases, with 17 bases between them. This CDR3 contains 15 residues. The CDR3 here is CASSPWERAINEQFF. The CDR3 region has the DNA TGTGCCAGCAGCCCTTGGGAGCGGGCGATCAATGAGCAGTTCTTC.

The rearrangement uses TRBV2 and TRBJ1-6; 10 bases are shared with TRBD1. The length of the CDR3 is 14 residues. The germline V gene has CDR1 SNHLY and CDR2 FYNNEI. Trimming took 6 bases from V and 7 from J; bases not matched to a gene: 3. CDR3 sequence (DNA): TGTGCCAGCAGGAGGACAGGGGGAAATTCACCCCTCCACTTT. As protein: CASRRTGGNSPLHF.

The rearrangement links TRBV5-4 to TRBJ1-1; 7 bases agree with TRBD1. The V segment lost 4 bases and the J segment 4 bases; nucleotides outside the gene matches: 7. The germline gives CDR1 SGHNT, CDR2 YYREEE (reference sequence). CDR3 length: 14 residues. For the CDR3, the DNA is TGTGCCAGCAGCGTACAGGGGAGAAGCACTGAAGCTTTCTTT. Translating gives CASSVQGRSTEAFF.

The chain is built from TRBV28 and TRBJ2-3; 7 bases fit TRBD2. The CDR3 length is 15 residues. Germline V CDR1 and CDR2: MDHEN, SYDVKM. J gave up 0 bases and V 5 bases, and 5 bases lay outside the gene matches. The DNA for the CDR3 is TGTGCCAGCAGTCTACCTAGCGGAAGCACAGATACGCAGTATTTT. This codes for CASSLPSGSTDTQYF. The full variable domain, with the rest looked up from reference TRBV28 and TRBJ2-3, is DVKVTQSSRYLVKRTGEKVFLECVQDMDHENMFWYRQDPGLGLRLIYFSYDVKMKEKGDIPEGYSVSREKKERFSLILESASTNQTSMYLCASSLPSGSTDTQYFGPGTRLTVL.

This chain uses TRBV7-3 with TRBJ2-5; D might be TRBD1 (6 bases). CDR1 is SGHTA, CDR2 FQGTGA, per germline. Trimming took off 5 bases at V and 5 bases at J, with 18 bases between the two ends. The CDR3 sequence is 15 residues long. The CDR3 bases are TGTGCCAGCAGCCTCTTGTCTGGGGGCGGGGAGACCCAGTACTTC. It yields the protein CASSLLSGGGETQYF. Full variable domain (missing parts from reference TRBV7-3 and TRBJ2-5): GAGVSQTPSNKVTEKGKYVELRCDPISGHTALYWYRQSLGQGPEFLIYFQGTGAADDSGLPNDRFFAVRPEGSVSTLKIQRTERGDSAVYLCASSLLSGGGETQYFGPGTRLLVL.

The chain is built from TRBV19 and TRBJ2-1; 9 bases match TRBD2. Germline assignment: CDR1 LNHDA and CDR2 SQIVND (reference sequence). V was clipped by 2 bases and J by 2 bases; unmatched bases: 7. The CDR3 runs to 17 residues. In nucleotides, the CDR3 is TGTGCCAGTAGTATACGGCGGGGGGGTCCAACCTACAATGAGCAGTTCTTC. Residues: CASSIRRGGPTYNEQFF.

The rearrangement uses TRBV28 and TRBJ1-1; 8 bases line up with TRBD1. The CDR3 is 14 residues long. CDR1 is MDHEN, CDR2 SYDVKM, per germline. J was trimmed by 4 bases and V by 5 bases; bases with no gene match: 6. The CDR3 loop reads CASSRDRRPTEAFF. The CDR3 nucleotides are TGTGCCAGCAGTCGGGACAGGAGACCCACTGAAGCTTTCTTT.

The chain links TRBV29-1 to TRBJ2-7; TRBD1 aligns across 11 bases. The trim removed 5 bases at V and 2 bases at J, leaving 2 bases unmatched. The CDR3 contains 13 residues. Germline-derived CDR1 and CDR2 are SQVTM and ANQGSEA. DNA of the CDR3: TGCAGCGTTCCGGGACAGGGGGCCTACGAGCAGTACTTC. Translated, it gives CSVPGQGAYEQYF.

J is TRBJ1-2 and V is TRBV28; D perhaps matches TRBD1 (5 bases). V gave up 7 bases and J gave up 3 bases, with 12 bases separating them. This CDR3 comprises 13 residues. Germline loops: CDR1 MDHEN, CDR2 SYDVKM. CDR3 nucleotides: TGTGCCAGCACCCTGGACATGGACTATGGCTACACCTTC. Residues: CASTLDMDYGYTF.

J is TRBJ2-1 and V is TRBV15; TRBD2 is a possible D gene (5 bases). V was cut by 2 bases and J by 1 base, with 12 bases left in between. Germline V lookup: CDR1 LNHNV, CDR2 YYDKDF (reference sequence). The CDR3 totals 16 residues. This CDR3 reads CATSRPPRTSYNEQFF. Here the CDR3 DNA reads TGTGCCACCAGCAGACCTCCAAGGACTTCCTACAATGAGCAGTTCTTC.

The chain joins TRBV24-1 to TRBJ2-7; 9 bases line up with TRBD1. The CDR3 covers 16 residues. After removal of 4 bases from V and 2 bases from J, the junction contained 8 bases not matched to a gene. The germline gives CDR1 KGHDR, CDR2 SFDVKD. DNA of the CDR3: TGTGCCACCAGTGACTATAGACAGGGGGACCCCTACGAGCAGTACTTC. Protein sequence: CATSDYRQGDPYEQYF.

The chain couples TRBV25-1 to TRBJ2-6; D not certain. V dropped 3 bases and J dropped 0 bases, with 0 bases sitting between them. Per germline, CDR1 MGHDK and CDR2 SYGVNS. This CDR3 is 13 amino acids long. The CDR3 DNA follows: TGTGCCAGCAGTGACTCTGGGGCCAACGTCCTGACTTTC. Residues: CASSDSGANVLTF.

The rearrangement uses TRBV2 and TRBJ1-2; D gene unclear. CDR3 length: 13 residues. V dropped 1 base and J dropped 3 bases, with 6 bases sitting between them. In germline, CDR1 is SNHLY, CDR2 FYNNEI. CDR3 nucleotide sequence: TGTGCCAGCAGTGAAGGGAAACACTATGGCTACACCTTC. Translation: CASSEGKHYGYTF.

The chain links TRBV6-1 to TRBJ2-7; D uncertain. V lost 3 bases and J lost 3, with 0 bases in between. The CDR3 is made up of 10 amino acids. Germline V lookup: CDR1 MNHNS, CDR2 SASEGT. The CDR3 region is CASSDYEQYF. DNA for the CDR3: TGTGCCAGCAGTGACTACGAGCAGTACTTC.

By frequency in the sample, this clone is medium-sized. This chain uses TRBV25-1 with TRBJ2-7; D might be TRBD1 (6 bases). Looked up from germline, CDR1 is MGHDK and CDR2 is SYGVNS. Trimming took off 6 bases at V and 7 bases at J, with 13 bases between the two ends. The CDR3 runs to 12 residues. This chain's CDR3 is CASSAQGFEQYF. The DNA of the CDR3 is TGTGCCAGCAGCGCCCAGGGGTTTGAGCAGTACTTC.

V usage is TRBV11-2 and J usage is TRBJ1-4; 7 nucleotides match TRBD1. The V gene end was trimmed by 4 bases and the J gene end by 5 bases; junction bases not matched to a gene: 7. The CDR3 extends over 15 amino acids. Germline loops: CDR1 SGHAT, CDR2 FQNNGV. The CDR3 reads CASSSPTGWNEKLFF. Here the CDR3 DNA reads TGTGCCAGCAGCTCTCCGACAGGGTGGAATGAAAAACTGTTTTTT.